This T cell receptor beta chain was documented in a study of CD8 T cells in ankylosing spondylitis. This clonotype appeared many times. Germline V gene lookup returns CDR1 SEHNR and CDR2 FQNEAQ (reference sequence). Trimming at V came to 6 bases and at J to 7 bases, leaving 13 bases not matched to a gene. The CDR3 totals 16 residues. MiXCR, run by TCRdb on the 5' RACE reads, gives a single entry per CDR3 protein. The table lists under 250,000 distinct CDR3 sequences, about 26% of them singletons. The sample comprised blood, either unsorted or a sorted T cell fraction (not recorded which). This chain connects TRBV7-9 to TRBJ2-1; 9 bases match TRBD1. The sequence was collected from a male donor with ankylosing spondylitis or in good health (not recorded which). This chain's CDR3 is CASSFPTGTGRNEQFF. The CDR3 DNA follows: TGTGCCAGCAGTTTCCCTACCGGGACAGGGCGTAATGAGCAGTTCTTC.